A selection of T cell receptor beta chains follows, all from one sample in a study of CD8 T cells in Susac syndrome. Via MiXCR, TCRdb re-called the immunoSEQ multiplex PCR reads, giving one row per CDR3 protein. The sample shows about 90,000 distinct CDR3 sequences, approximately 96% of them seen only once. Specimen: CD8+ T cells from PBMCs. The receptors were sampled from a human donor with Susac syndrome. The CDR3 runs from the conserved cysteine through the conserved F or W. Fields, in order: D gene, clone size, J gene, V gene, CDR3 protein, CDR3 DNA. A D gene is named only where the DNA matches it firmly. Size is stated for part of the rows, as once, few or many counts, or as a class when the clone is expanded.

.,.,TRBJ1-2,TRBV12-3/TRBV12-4,CASSLRKRGGYTF,TGTGCCAGCAGTTTACGGAAAAGGGGTGGCTACACCTTC
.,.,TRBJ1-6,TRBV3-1,CASSQELGTSPLHF,TGTGCCAGCAGCCAAGAACTTGGGACTTCACCCCTCCACTTT
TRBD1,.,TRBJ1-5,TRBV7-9,CASSGSQGENSNQPQHF,TGTGCCAGCAGCGGATCACAGGGGGAAAATAGCAATCAGCCCCAGCATTTT
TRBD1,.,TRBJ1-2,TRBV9,CASSDAGTGNGYTF,TGTGCCAGCAGCGATGCCGGGACAGGAAATGGCTACACCTTC
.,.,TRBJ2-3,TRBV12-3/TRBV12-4,CASRHLSTEGSDTQYF,TGTGCCAGCAGACACCTTTCTACGGAGGGGTCAGATACGCAGTATTTT
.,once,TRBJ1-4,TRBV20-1,CSATPPDTQQRRRFF,TGCAGTGCTACTCCTCCTGACACTCAGCAACGCCGGAGGTTTTTT
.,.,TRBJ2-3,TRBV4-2,CASSPGADTQYF,TGTGCCAGCAGCCCGGGGGCAGATACGCAGTATTTT
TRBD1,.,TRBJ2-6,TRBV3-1,CASSRTGASGANVLTF,TGTGCCAGCAGCCGGACAGGGGCCTCTGGGGCCAACGTCCTGACTTTC
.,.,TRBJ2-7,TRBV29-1,CSVDGGGVYEQYF,TGCAGCGTTGATGGAGGGGGGGTCTACGAGCAGTACTTC
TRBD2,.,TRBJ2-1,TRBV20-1,CSAPGTSGYNEQFF,TGCAGTGCTCCCGGGACTAGCGGCTACAATGAGCAGTTCTTC
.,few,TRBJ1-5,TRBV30,CAWSGGTGNQPQHF,TGTGCCTGGAGTGGGGGAACGGGCAATCAGCCCCAGCATTTT
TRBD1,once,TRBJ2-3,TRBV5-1,CASRYRGEGTDTQYF,TGCGCCAGCAGATACAGGGGCGAGGGCACAGATACGCAGTATTTT
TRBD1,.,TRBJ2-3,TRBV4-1,CASSHGTASTDTQYF,TGCGCCAGCAGCCACGGGACAGCTAGCACAGATACGCAGTATTTT
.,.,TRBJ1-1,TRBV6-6,CASSLVGTEAFF,TGTGCCAGCAGCCTCGTGGGCACTGAAGCTTTCTTT
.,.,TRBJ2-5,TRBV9,CASSLGGSMVETQYF,TGTGCCAGCAGTCTAGGGGGAAGTATGGTGGAGACCCAGTACTTC
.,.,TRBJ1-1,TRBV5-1,CASSRDRFEYTEAFF,TGCGCCAGCAGCCGGGACCGCTTTGAATACACTGAAGCTTTCTTT
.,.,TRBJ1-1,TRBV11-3,CASCEGDTEAFF,TGTGCCAGCTGCGAGGGGGACACTGAAGCTTTCTTT
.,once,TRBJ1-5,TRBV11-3,CASSRNPLNRDPYSNQPQHF,TGTGCCAGCAGCCGGAATCCCCTGAACAGGGATCCCTATAGCAATCAGCCCCAGCATTTT
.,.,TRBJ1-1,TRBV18,CASSPSEANEAFF,TGTGCCAGCTCCCCGTCGGAGGCGAATGAAGCTTTCTTT
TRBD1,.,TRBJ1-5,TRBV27,CASSQTGSHQPQHF,TGTGCCAGCAGTCAGACAGGGTCTCATCAGCCCCAGCATTTT
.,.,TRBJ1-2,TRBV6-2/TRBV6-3,CASSYDQGRGYTF,TGTGCCAGCAGTTACGATCAGGGGAGAGGCTACACCTTC
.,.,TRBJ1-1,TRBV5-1,CASSRTTRVDTEAFF,TGCGCCAGCAGCCGCACTACTAGGGTAGACACTGAAGCTTTCTTT
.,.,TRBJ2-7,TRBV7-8,CASSLVSGSGGFEQYF,TGTGCCAGCAGCTTAGTTAGTGGGAGCGGTGGGTTCGAGCAGTACTTC
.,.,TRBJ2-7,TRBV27,CASSLSARSSYEQYF,TGTGCCAGCAGTTTATCGGCTCGGAGCTCCTACGAGCAGTACTTC
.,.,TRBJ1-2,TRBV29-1,CSVESRNFYGYTF,TGCAGCGTTGAATCACGGAACTTTTATGGCTACACCTTC
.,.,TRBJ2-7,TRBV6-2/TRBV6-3,CASSWGDYEQYF,TGTGCCAGCAGTTGGGGAGACTACGAGCAGTACTTC
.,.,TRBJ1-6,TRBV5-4,CASRWSGDSYNSPLHF,TGTGCCAGCAGGTGGTCGGGGGATTCCTATAATTCACCCCTCCACTTT
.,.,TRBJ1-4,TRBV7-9,CASSDGTNEKLFF,TGTGCCAGCAGCGACGGTACTAATGAAAAACTGTTTTTT